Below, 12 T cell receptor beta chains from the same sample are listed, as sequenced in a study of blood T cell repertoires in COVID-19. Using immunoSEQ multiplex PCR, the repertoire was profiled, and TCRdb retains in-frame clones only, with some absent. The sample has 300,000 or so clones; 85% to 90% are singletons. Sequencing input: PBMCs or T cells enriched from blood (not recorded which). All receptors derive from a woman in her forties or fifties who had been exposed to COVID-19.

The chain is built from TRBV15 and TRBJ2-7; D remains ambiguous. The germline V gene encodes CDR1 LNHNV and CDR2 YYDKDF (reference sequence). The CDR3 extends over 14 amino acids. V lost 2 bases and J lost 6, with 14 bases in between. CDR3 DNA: TGTGCCACCAGCAGATTTTCGAGCGCCGGCGAGCAGTACTTC. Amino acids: CATSRFSSAGEQYF.

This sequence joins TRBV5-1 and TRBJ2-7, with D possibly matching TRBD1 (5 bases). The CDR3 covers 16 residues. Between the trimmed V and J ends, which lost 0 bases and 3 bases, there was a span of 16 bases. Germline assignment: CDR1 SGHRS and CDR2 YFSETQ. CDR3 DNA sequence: TGCGCCAGCAGCTTGGTCTCAGGGCAACCCATCTACGAGCAGTACTTC. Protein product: CASSLVSGQPIYEQYF.

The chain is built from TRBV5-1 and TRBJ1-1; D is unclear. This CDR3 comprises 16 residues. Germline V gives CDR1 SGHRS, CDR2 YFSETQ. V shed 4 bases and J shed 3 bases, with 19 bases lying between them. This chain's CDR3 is CASSQEGPGGHTEAFF. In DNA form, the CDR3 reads TGCGCCAGCAGCCAGGAGGGCCCGGGAGGGCACACTGAAGCTTTCTTT. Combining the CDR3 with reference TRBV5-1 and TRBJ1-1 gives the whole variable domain KAGVTQTPRYLIKTRGQQVTLSCSPISGHRSVSWYQQTPGQGLQFLFEYFSETQRNKGNFPGRFSGRQFSNSRSEMNVSTLELGDSALYLCASSQEGPGGHTEAFFGQGTRLTVV.

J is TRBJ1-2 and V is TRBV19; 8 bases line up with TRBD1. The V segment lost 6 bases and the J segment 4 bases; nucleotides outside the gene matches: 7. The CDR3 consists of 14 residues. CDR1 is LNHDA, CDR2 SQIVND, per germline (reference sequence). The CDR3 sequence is CASRSWDRTYGYTF. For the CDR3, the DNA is TGTGCCAGTAGATCTTGGGACAGGACCTATGGCTACACCTTC.

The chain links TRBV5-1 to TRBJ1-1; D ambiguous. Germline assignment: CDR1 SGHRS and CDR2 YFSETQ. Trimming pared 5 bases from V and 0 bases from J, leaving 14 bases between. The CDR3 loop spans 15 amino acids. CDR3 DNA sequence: TGCGCCAGCAGGACCCTGCGTAGCCTGAACACTGAAGCTTTCTTT. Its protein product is CASRTLRSLNTEAFF.

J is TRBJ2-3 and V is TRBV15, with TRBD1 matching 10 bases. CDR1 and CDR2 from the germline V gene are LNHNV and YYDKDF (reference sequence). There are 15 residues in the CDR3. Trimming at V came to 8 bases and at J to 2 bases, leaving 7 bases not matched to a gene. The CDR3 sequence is CATARTGGNTDTQYF. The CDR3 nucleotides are TGTGCCACCGCTAGGACAGGGGGGAACACAGATACGCAGTATTTT.

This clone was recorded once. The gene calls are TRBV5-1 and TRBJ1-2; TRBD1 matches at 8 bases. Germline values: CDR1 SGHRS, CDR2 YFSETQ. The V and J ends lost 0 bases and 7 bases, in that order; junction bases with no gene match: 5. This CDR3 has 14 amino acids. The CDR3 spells CASSLEAGGTGYTF. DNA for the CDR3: TGCGCCAGCAGCTTGGAGGCAGGGGGCACTGGCTACACCTTC.

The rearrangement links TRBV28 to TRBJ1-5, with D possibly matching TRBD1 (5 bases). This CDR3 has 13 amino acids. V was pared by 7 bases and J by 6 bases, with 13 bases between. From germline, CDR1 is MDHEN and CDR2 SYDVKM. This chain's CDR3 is CASNKGLSQPQHF. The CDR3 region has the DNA TGTGCCAGCAATAAGGGGTTGAGTCAGCCCCAGCATTTT.

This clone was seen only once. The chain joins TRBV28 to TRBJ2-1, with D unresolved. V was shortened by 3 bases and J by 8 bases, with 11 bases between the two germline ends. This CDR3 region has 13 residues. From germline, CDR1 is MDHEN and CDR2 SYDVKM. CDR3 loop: CASSFPLVHEQFF. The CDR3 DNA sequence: TGTGCCAGCAGTTTCCCCCTAGTCCATGAGCAGTTCTTC. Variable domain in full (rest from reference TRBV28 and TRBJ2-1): DVKVTQSSRYLVKRTGEKVFLECVQDMDHENMFWYRQDPGLGLRLIYFSYDVKMKEKGDIPEGYSVSREKKERFSLILESASTNQTSMYLCASSFPLVHEQFFGPGTRLTVL.

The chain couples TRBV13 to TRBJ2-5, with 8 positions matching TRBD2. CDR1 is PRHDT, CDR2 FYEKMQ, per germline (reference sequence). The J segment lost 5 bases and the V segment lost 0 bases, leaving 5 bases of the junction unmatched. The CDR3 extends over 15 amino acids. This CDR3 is CASSLGWASGETQYF. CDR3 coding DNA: TGTGCCAGCAGCTTAGGCTGGGCTAGCGGGGAGACCCAGTACTTC.

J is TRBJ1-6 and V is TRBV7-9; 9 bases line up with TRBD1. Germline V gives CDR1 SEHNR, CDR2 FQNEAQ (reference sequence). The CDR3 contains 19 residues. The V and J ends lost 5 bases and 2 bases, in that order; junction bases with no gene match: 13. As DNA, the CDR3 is TGTGCCAGCAGCAATACGGGACAGGGCTTGAGGACCTATAATTCACCCCTCCACTTT. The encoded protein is CASSNTGQGLRTYNSPLHF.

The CDR3 nucleotides are TGTGCCAGCAGTTCTAGGGGACAGGGTCTGTTTTCACCCCTCCACTTT. Protein: CASSSRGQGLFSPLHF. The J gene is TRBJ1-6, the V gene TRBV27, with 9 bases fitting TRBD1. The V and J ends lost 4 bases and 9 bases, in that order; junction bases with no gene match: 10. Germline CDR1 reads MNHEY; CDR2 reads SMNVEV (reference sequence). The CDR3 consists of 16 residues.